This TCR beta chain stems from a study of blood T cells in healthy people across ages. With 1 base clipped from V and 5 bases from J, the junction kept 25 bases outside the gene matches. The germline CDR1 and CDR2 sequences are LGHNA and YNFKEQ. CDR3 length: 22 residues. PCR was performed a second time for 7 to 11 cycles using a sample-barcoded 5' primer and a J-beta primer mix. Tagging of each cDNA molecule was performed by a template-switch adaptor with 12 random nucleotides. TCRdb recomputed calls from the 5' RACE reads with MiXCR, one row per CDR3 protein. Among about 1.8 million distinct CDR3 sequences listed, around half were seen once. A remark on this clonotype: Its antigen is as yet unknown.

At least 7 million PBMCs were isolated per sample. Regarding the study as a whole: Not knowing donor CMV status may have confounded expanded clonotype changes. Older individuals had lower TCR beta diversity per million T cells (the decline was roughly linear).

This sequence was found in a woman aged 40 to 50 in good health. Sequencing was carried out using blood. The chain has TRBV4-2 and TRBJ2-3; TRBD2 agrees at 9 bases. The CDR3 protein is CASSQAPQSGQRGAHVRDTQYF. CDR3 sequence (DNA): TGTGCCAGCAGCCAAGCTCCACAGTCCGGGCAGCGGGGGGCCCACGTTAGAGATACGCAGTATTTT.